The 9 T cell receptor gamma chains in this list originate from one sample, sequenced in a study of gamma-delta T cells after stem cell transplantation. TCRdb reanalysed the RT-PCR reads via CATT. The sample has some 1,300 gamma-chain clones, approximately 55% seen once; the top ten hold about 5%. The material sequenced was gamma-delta T cells. These receptors originate from a human donor. It is not recorded whose cells these are; they may come from a transplant donor.

The sample holds one count of this clone. A J gene of TRGJ1 or TRGJ2 was called, though the V gene was not. The CDR3 loop spans 12 amino acids. In DNA form, the CDR3 reads TGTGCCTTGTGGGAGAGTTATTATAAGAAACTCTTT. This sequence encodes CALWESYYKKLF.

This clone was observed a few times. It may be a read error: a sequence one base away is much more abundant. CDR3 region: CALWEVLELGKKIKVF. Here the CDR3 DNA reads TGTGCCTTGTGGGAGGTGCTAGAGTTGGGCAAAAAAATCAAGGTATTT. The chain has TRGV9 and TRGJP. TCRdb carries no J gene annotation; the J gene was assigned here by matching the DNA with germline. From germline, CDR1 is GITISATS and CDR2 ISYDGTV (reference sequence). The CDR3 is 16 residues long. V was clipped by 0 bases and J by 6 bases; unmatched bases: 2.

The CDR3 sequence is CATWDTAYYKKLF. In DNA, the CDR3 is TGTGCCACCTGGGATACAGCTTATTATAAGAAACTCTTT. The chain joins TRGV8 to TRGJ1 or TRGJ2. TCRdb offers no J gene call, so here the DNA was matched to germline to obtain one. The CDR3 contains 13 residues. V trimming: 2 bases; J trimming: 3 bases; junction bases outside the gene matches: 4. Germline V gene lookup returns CDR1 VENAVY and CDR2 YDSYNSRV.

This chain uses TRGV5 with TRGJ1 or TRGJ2. TCRdb lists no J gene, so it was determined here by aligning the DNA to germline. The V gene's germline CDR1 is VINAFY and CDR2 YDVSNSKD. The CDR3 contains 14 residues. V shed 2 bases, J shed 1 base, and the junction held 5 bases outside the gene matches. CDR3 amino acids: CATWDTHNYYKKLF. Written as DNA, the CDR3 is TGTGCCACCTGGGACACCCACAATTATTATAAGAAACTCTTT.

CDR3 nucleotides: TGTGCCACCTGGGATGGGCTTGTTTATAAGAAACTCTTT. This sequence encodes CATWDGLVYKKLF. The chain links TRGV4 to TRGJ1 or TRGJ2. The J gene, left out of TCRdb, was set here by checking the DNA against germline. V gave up 0 bases and J gave up 6 bases; unmatched junction bases: 5. The CDR3 contains 13 residues. Germline V gene data show CDR1 as EGSTGY and CDR2 as YDSYTSSV.

This clone appeared once. Here the CDR3 reads CATWDRLNYKKLF. In DNA form, the CDR3 reads TGTGCCACCTGGGACAGGCTCAACTATAAGAAACTCTTT. The J gene was reported as TRGJ1 or TRGJ2; the V gene went uncalled. The CDR3 is made up of 13 amino acids.

The chain recombines TRGV4 with TRGJ1 or TRGJ2. In the absence of a J gene in TCRdb, the DNA was matched to germline to assign it here. Germline V gene sequence: CDR1 EGSTGY, CDR2 YDSYTSSV. This CDR3 spans 14 amino acids. V dropped 2 bases and J dropped 5; count of bases not matched to a gene: 9. The CDR3 sequence: CATWDAGANYKKLF. CDR3 in DNA: TGTGCCACCTGGGATGCTGGGGCCAATTATAAGAAACTCTTT.

This clone was seen only a few times. CDR3 sequence: CATWDGHYYKKLF. In nucleotides, the CDR3 is TGTGCCACCTGGGATGGGCACTATTATAAGAAACTCTTT. The chain uses TRGV4 and TRGJ1 or TRGJ2. Germline matching of the DNA provided the J gene here, since TCRdb leaves it blank. The CDR3 length is 13 residues. Germline trimming cut 0 bases from V and 4 bases from J; bases unmatched to any gene: 3. CDR1 EGSTGY and CDR2 YDSYTSSV come from the germline V gene.

V and J are TRGV8 and TRGJP1. Because TCRdb records no J gene, it was assigned here through a match of the DNA to germline. The CDR3 is 15 amino acids. With 4 bases clipped from V and 1 base from J, the junction kept 6 bases outside the gene matches. Per the germline V gene, CDR1 is VENAVY and CDR2 is YDSYNSRV. Here the CDR3 DNA reads TGTGCCACCTGGGACCTCTCTACCACTGGTTGGTTCAAGATATTT. Translated, it gives CATWDLSTTGWFKIF.